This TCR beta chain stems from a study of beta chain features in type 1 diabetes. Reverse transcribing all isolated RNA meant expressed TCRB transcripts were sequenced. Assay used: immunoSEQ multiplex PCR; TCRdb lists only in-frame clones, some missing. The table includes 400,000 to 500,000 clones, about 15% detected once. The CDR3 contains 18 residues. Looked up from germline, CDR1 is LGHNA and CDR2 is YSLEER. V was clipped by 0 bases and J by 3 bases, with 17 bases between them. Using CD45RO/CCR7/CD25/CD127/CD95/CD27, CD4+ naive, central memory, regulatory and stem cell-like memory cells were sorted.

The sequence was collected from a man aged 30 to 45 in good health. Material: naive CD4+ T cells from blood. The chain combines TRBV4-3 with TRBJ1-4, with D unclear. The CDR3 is CASSQDAPHGRPNEKLFF. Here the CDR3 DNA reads TGCGCCAGCAGCCAAGATGCCCCCCACGGGCGCCCTAATGAAAAACTGTTTTTT.